Listed below are T cell receptor beta chains from one sample, sequenced in a study of long-term antiretroviral therapy in people with HIV. The data were produced by immunoSEQ multiplex PCR, yet TCRdb's version contains in-frame clones alone and is incomplete. The sample yields about 11,000 clones, about 81% seen once. Sequencing was performed on unsorted PBMCs, taken around 7.5 years after starting antiretroviral therapy. These receptors were taken from a man between 50 and 59 years old with HIV. CDR3s include the opening cysteine and the closing phenylalanine or tryptophan. D genes are given only for firm matches. Expanded clones get a size class; other rows say once, few or many, or leave the size out.

D: TRBD1; V: TRBV10-1; size: NA; J: TRBJ1-1; DNA: TGCGCCCGACTACAGGGGGCCCTCTCAAACACTGAAGCTTTCTTT; CDR3: CARLQGALSNTEAFF
D: TRBD2; V: TRBV7-6; size: NA; J: TRBJ2-7; DNA: TGTGCCAGCAGCTTAGGGGAGGGATGGACCTACGAGCAGTACTTC; CDR3: CASSLGEGWTYEQYF
D: NA; V: TRBV6-6; size: NA; J: TRBJ2-3; DNA: TGTGCCAGCAGTTACTCGATTTCCAGCACAGATACGCAGTATTTT; CDR3: CASSYSISSTDTQYF
D: NA; V: TRBV6-5; size: NA; J: TRBJ2-3; DNA: TGTGCCAGCAGTTCCTTAGGGGCGGAAAGCACAGATACGCAGTATTTT; CDR3: CASSSLGAESTDTQYF
D: NA; V: TRBV6-5; size: NA; J: TRBJ2-2; DNA: TGTGCCAGCAGTTATTTGGTATCCGGGGAGCTGTTTTTT; CDR3: CASSYLVSGELFF
D: TRBD2; V: TRBV5-8; size: NA; J: TRBJ2-3; DNA: TGTGCCAGCAGCTGGAGAGGGACTAGCGGGGGGGTTACAGATACGCAGTATTTT; CDR3: CASSWRGTSGGVTDTQYF
D: NA; V: TRBV29-1; size: NA; J: TRBJ2-6; DNA: TGCAGCGTTGGGTCAGGGGCCCCCGAGGCTGGGGCCAACGTCCTGACTTTC; CDR3: CSVGSGAPEAGANVLTF
D: NA; V: TRBV25-1; size: few; J: TRBJ1-6; DNA: TGTGCCAGCAGTTATAGGGGCGGGAATTCACCCCTCCACTTT; CDR3: CASSYRGGNSPLHF
D: NA; V: TRBV5-8; size: NA; J: TRBJ2-7; DNA: TGTGCCAGCAGCCTGGACCACAACTACGAGCAGTACTTC; CDR3: CASSLDHNYEQYF
D: NA; V: TRBV2; size: NA; J: TRBJ1-5; DNA: TGTGCCAGCAGTGACCCCGAACAGGACCCGAATCAGCCCCAGCATTTT; CDR3: CASSDPEQDPNQPQHF
D: TRBD2; V: TRBV19; size: NA; J: TRBJ2-3; DNA: TGTGCCAGTAGTATACTAGCGGGGGGGCAGAATACGCAGTATTTT; CDR3: CASSILAGGQNTQYF
D: NA; V: TRBV5-1; size: NA; J: TRBJ2-7; DNA: TGCGCCAGCAGCCTGACAGGCGTCCTCTCCTACGAGCAGTACTTC; CDR3: CASSLTGVLSYEQYF
D: TRBD1; V: TRBV4-1; size: once; J: TRBJ1-2; DNA: TGCGCCAGCAGCCAAGCTAGTTCGGGACAGAAGGGCTATGGCTACACCTTC; CDR3: CASSQASSGQKGYGYTF
D: NA; V: TRBV15; size: NA; J: TRBJ2-1; DNA: TGTGCCACCAGCTCCGGACTCGGCCGACCCTACAATGAGCAGTTCTTC; CDR3: CATSSGLGRPYNEQFF
D: NA; V: TRBV6-5; size: NA; J: TRBJ1-1; DNA: TGTGCCAGCAGTTACTCTGGCAGAGACATGAACACTGAAGCTTTCTTT; CDR3: CASSYSGRDMNTEAFF
D: NA; V: TRBV27; size: NA; J: TRBJ2-7; DNA: TGTGCCAGCAGTCGTACATCCACCTACGAGCAGTACTTC; CDR3: CASSRTSTYEQYF
D: TRBD2; V: TRBV19; size: NA; J: TRBJ2-1; DNA: TGTGCCAGTAGTGCCCATAGCGGGGGGGTATACAATGAGCAGTTCTTC; CDR3: CASSAHSGGVYNEQFF
D: NA; V: TRBV5-4; size: NA; J: TRBJ1-1; DNA: TGTGCTGTAGGGCCGAACACTGAAGCTTTCTTT; CDR3: CAVGPNTEAFF
D: TRBD1; V: TRBV7-9; size: NA; J: TRBJ2-7; DNA: TGTGCCAGCAGCGTACTGACAGGGGGCGCAGGCCACGAGCAGTACTTC; CDR3: CASSVLTGGAGHEQYF
D: TRBD2; V: TRBV6-6; size: NA; J: TRBJ2-1; DNA: TGTGCCAGCAGCCCCGGACTAGCGGGAACCAATGAGCAGTTCTTC; CDR3: CASSPGLAGTNEQFF
D: NA; V: TRBV5-8; size: NA; J: TRBJ2-6; DNA: TGTGCCAGCAGCTTCCGGATCTCTGGGGCCAACGTCCTGACTTTC; CDR3: CASSFRISGANVLTF
D: NA; V: TRBV27; size: NA; J: TRBJ2-7; DNA: TGTGCCAGCAGTTTGTCCGGGTATGACGAGCAGTACTTC; CDR3: CASSLSGYDEQYF
D: NA; V: TRBV11-2; size: NA; J: TRBJ2-3; DNA: TGTGCCAGCAGCTTACTGGGGTTATCCACAGATACGCAGTATTTT; CDR3: CASSLLGLSTDTQYF
D: TRBD2; V: TRBV7-8; size: NA; J: TRBJ2-5; DNA: TGTGCCAGCAGCTCTTCCCGACTAGCGGGGCTATGGGAGACCCAGTACTTC; CDR3: CASSSSRLAGLWETQYF
D: NA; V: TRBV2; size: NA; J: TRBJ2-7; DNA: TGTGCCAGCACAGCGGGCTCCTACGAGCAGTACTTC; CDR3: CASTAGSYEQYF
D: NA; V: TRBV19; size: NA; J: TRBJ2-3; DNA: TGTGCCAGTAGTATGGGAGTCACAGATACGCAGTATTTT; CDR3: CASSMGVTDTQYF
D: NA; V: TRBV6-5; size: NA; J: TRBJ2-7; DNA: TGTGCCAGCAGAACTAGAGGGCTTAGGGACGAGCAGTACTTC; CDR3: CASRTRGLRDEQYF
D: TRBD1; V: TRBV5-1; size: NA; J: TRBJ1-2; DNA: TGCGCCAGCAGCCGGGCGAGCGGGACAGGGACTAACTATGGCTACACCTTC; CDR3: CASSRASGTGTNYGYTF
D: TRBD1; V: TRBV5-1; size: NA; J: TRBJ1-1; DNA: TGCGCCAGCACGGGACAGGACGCTGAAGCTTTCTTT; CDR3: CASTGQDAEAFF
D: TRBD1; V: TRBV15; size: NA; J: TRBJ1-1; DNA: TGTGCCACCAGCAGAGTAAACAGGGGAGGGGAGGACACTGAAGCTTTCTTT; CDR3: CATSRVNRGGEDTEAFF
D: NA; V: TRBV7-9; size: NA; J: TRBJ2-3; DNA: TGTGCCAGCAGCTTAGCGCAAGGAAAAACAGATACGCAGTATTTT; CDR3: CASSLAQGKTDTQYF
D: TRBD1; V: TRBV28; size: once; J: TRBJ1-5; DNA: TGTGCCAGCACAGGGGGCGGCGATCAGCCCCAGCATTTT; CDR3: CASTGGGDQPQHF
D: TRBD2; V: TRBV2; size: NA; J: TRBJ2-1; DNA: TGTGCCAGCAGTCTTGGACTAGCGGGGGGGAATGAGCAGTTCTTC; CDR3: CASSLGLAGGNEQFF
D: TRBD1; V: TRBV29-1; size: NA; J: TRBJ1-2; DNA: TGCAGCGTTCCAGGGGGCGAAGTGTATGGCTACACCTTC; CDR3: CSVPGGEVYGYTF
D: NA; V: TRBV5-4; size: NA; J: TRBJ1-1; DNA: TGTGCCAGCAGCTTGGAACAGGAAATTAACACTGAAGCTTTCTTT; CDR3: CASSLEQEINTEAFF
D: TRBD1; V: TRBV6-5; size: NA; J: TRBJ1-2; DNA: TGTGCCAGCAGTTTCCGACAGGGAAAAGGCTACACCTTC; CDR3: CASSFRQGKGYTF
D: TRBD1; V: TRBV25-1; size: NA; J: TRBJ2-4; DNA: TGTGCCAGCAGTGCTCGGACAGGGGGCAAAAACATTCAGTACTTC; CDR3: CASSARTGGKNIQYF
D: TRBD1; V: TRBV2; size: medium-sized; J: TRBJ2-1; DNA: TGTGCCAGCAGTGCCACAGGGGGCTCCTACAATGAGCAGTTCTTC; CDR3: CASSATGGSYNEQFF
D: NA; V: TRBV5-6; size: NA; J: TRBJ1-1; DNA: TGTGCCAGCAGGTTCCGGGGGGGTGCTGAAGCTTTCTTT; CDR3: CASRFRGGAEAFF
D: NA; V: TRBV19; size: few; J: TRBJ2-7; DNA: TGTGCCAGTAGTATAGGGGCGGCGGCCTTCCGGTACTTC; CDR3: CASSIGAAAFRYF
D: TRBD1; V: TRBV29-1; size: NA; J: TRBJ2-7; DNA: TGCAGCGTTGAAGCCTGGGACAGGGACGAGCAGTACTTC; CDR3: CSVEAWDRDEQYF
D: NA; V: TRBV9; size: NA; J: TRBJ1-1; DNA: TGTGCCAGCAGCCCCTTCGTGGGGAACACTGAAGCTTTCTTT; CDR3: CASSPFVGNTEAFF
D: NA; V: TRBV25-1; size: NA; J: TRBJ2-7; DNA: TGTGCCAGCAGTGAATTCGGGGATGACCCCTACGAGCAGTACTTC; CDR3: CASSEFGDDPYEQYF
D: NA; V: TRBV7-6; size: NA; J: TRBJ2-3; DNA: TGTGCCAGCAGCTTAGTCGGGACCACCGCAGATACGCAGTATTTT; CDR3: CASSLVGTTADTQYF
D: NA; V: TRBV10-2; size: NA; J: TRBJ1-6; DNA: TGCGCCAGCAACCCCGGGGGGTTTGGGTCACCCCTCCACTTT; CDR3: CASNPGGFGSPLHF
D: TRBD2; V: TRBV2; size: NA; J: TRBJ2-7; DNA: TGTGCCAGCAGTGAAGCAGTTGCGGGGGGGCTCGAGCAGTACTTC; CDR3: CASSEAVAGGLEQYF
D: NA; V: TRBV19; size: once; J: TRBJ2-2; DNA: TGTGCCAGCGACAGTTCGAACACCGGGGAGCTGTTTTTT; CDR3: CASDSSNTGELFF
D: NA; V: TRBV7-9; size: NA; J: TRBJ1-1; DNA: TGTGCCAGCAGCCAAGGGTCTTTCACTGAAGCTTTCTTT; CDR3: CASSQGSFTEAFF
D: TRBD2; V: TRBV4-1; size: NA; J: TRBJ2-5; DNA: TGCGCCAGCAGCCAAGATTTAGGACTAGCGGGCCAAGAGACCCAGTACTTC; CDR3: CASSQDLGLAGQETQYF
D: TRBD1; V: TRBV6-4; size: NA; J: TRBJ1-1; DNA: TGTGCCAGCAGTTGGGACAGGAGCACTGAAGCTTTCTTT; CDR3: CASSWDRSTEAFF
D: NA; V: TRBV6-1; size: NA; J: TRBJ1-1; DNA: TGTGCCAGCAGTGACAATACGTTCAACACTGAAGCTTTCTTT; CDR3: CASSDNTFNTEAFF
D: TRBD2; V: TRBV11-3; size: NA; J: TRBJ2-7; DNA: TGTGCCAGCAGCTTTGGCGGGGGGGCCCACGAGCAGTACTTC; CDR3: CASSFGGGAHEQYF
D: NA; V: TRBV30; size: NA; J: TRBJ1-1; DNA: TGTGCCTGGAGTCCAATCGGACGCGCAAGGGCGAACACTGAAGCTTTCTTT; CDR3: CAWSPIGRARANTEAFF
D: TRBD1; V: TRBV27; size: NA; J: TRBJ2-7; DNA: TGTGCCAGCGGACCCGGGACAGAGGTTCACGAGCAGTACTTC; CDR3: CASGPGTEVHEQYF